The entry below describes one T cell receptor beta chain. Antigen unknown. Profiling of TCR beta VDJ combinations and CDR3 sequences used genomic DNA as template. TCRdb itself ran the reads through MiXCR, one entry per CDR3 protein. The sample carries about 140,000 distinct CDR3 sequences, less than 45% recorded once. These data come from a study of CD8+CD57+ T cells in acquired aplastic anemia. Overall study results and limits: Patients and controls shared nearly 30 CD8+ CDR3 sequences, highly expressed in patients.

Germline V gene data show CDR1 as SGHTA and CDR2 as FQGNSA. V lost 4 bases and J lost 13; bases outside the gene matches: 5. This CDR3 has 13 residues. The sequenced sample was sorted CD4+, CD8+, or CD8+CD57+ T cells (not recorded which) from PBMCs. The chain combines TRBV7-2 with TRBJ1-4, with 11 bases lining up with TRBD1. The source is a human donor in good health, serving as a control. The DNA for the CDR3 is TGTGCCAGCAGCTCGGACAGGGGGCAAGCACTGTTTTTT. It yields the protein CASSSDRGQALFF.